This passage covers 26 T cell receptor beta chains from one sample sequenced in a study of T cells in women clearing cervical HPV infection. Generated by immunoSEQ multiplex PCR, the TCRdb table keeps only in-frame clones and is missing some. This table lists around 30,000 clones. The sample comprised blood buffy coat. These receptors were collected from a woman between 18 and 70 years old with a cervical HPV16 infection that either progressed to CIN3+ or cleared (not recorded which).

As concerns this clone: The CDR3 end is not reached by the read, which stops 3 residues before it; the germline J gene fills it in. The V call is TRBV4-2, the J call TRBJ2-7; 9 nucleotides agree with TRBD1. The V and J ends lost 3 bases and 3 bases, in that order; junction bases with no gene match: 9. Germline V CDR1 and CDR2: LGHNA, YNFKEQ. The CDR3 is made up of 16 amino acids. The sequenced CDR3 bases are TGTGCCAGCAGCCAGGTCCCGGGACAGGGAGACTACGAG. Protein sequence: CASSQVPGQGDYE. The full CDR3 protein is CASSQVPGQGDYEQYF.

On this clone: The DNA ends 3 residues before the CDR3 does, and the rest of the CDR3 is filled in from the germline J gene. This chain joins TRBV20-1 and TRBJ1-3, with D possibly TRBD1 on 5 matching bases. V lost 1 base and J lost 0, with 10 bases in between. The CDR3 contains 15 residues. The germline V gene has CDR1 DFQATT and CDR2 SNEGSKA (reference sequence). The CDR3 reads CSARGQGFSGNTIYF. The DNA read from the CDR3 is TGCAGTGCTAGAGGCCAGGGCTTCTCTGGAAACACC.

As concerns this clone: The read finishes 3 residues shy of the CDR3 end, and the germline J gene is used to complete it. The chain has TRBV20-1 and TRBJ2-7; 9 nucleotides align to TRBD1. Trimming took 4 bases from V and 5 from J; bases not matched to a gene: 12. This CDR3 is built from 15 residues. Germline V CDR1 and CDR2: DFQATT, SNEGSKA (reference sequence). The CDR3 reads CSAIEHNRGRDEQYF. CDR3 DNA, as far as it was read: TGCAGTGCTATCGAACATAACAGGGGGCGCGACGAG.

A remark on this clone: The DNA ends 3 residues before the CDR3 does, and the rest of the CDR3 is filled in from the germline J gene. The J gene is TRBJ2-6, the V gene TRBV7-3; 7 bases agree with TRBD1. V trimming: 5 bases; J trimming: 0 bases; junction bases outside the gene matches: 4. Germline V gene lookup returns CDR1 SGHTA and CDR2 FQGTGA. This CDR3 has 16 amino acids. CDR3 DNA, as far as it was read: TGTGCCAGCAGCCGGGACAGCCACTCTGGGGCCAACGTC. Protein sequence: CASSRDSHSGANV. The CDR3, in full, reads CASSRDSHSGANVLTF.

A note on this clone: The CDR3 end falls 3 residues outside the read, so it is completed with the germline J gene. The chain is built from TRBV5-1 and TRBJ2-1; D perhaps matches TRBD1 (7 bases). V was cut by 7 bases and J by 0 bases, with 17 bases left in between. Germline loops: CDR1 SGHRS, CDR2 YFSETQ. The CDR3 loop spans 16 amino acids. CDR3: CASRGGTESSYNEQFF. The covered CDR3 bases are TGCGCCAGCCGTGGAGGGACAGAGAGCTCCTACAATGAG.

Notes on this clone: The read ends 3 residues shy of where the CDR3 ends; the end is completed using the germline J gene. The gene calls are TRBV29-1 and TRBJ1-1, with TRBD1 as a possible D gene (5 bases). The ends were cut back, 4 bases at V and 1 base at J, with 13 bases in the middle. This CDR3 spans 14 amino acids. In germline, CDR1 is SQVTM, CDR2 ANQGSEA. Partial CDR3 DNA: TGCAGCGTTGGGAACAGGTTATCGAACACTGAA. It specifies CSVGNRLSNTE. The CDR3 in its entirety is CSVGNRLSNTEAFF.

As regards this clone: The sequenced fragment ends 3 residues before the CDR3 boundary, so the rest is inferred from the germline J gene. J is TRBJ2-1 and V is TRBV20-1; TRBD1 matches 10 bases. This CDR3 is 15 amino acids long. Germline-derived CDR1 and CDR2 are DFQATT and SNEGSKA (reference sequence). V shed 6 bases and J 5 bases; nucleotides not matched to a gene: 10. The sequenced CDR3 bases are TGCAGTGCAAGGGACAGGGGTCCGCGACACAATGAG. This sequence encodes CSARDRGPRHNE. The CDR3 in full is CSARDRGPRHNEQFF.

Details on this clone: The read terminates 3 residues ahead of where the CDR3 ends, so the germline J gene completes it. The chain is built from TRBV19 and TRBJ2-5; possibly TRBD2 for D (6 bases). This CDR3 spans 15 amino acids. V was cut by 9 bases and J by 5 bases, with 22 bases left in between. Germline values: CDR1 LNHDA, CDR2 SQIVND (reference sequence). CDR3 DNA (partial): TGTGCCAGCGCCCCGCGACGGGCTAGCGAGGAGACC. Translating gives CASAPRRASEET. The complete CDR3 reads CASAPRRASEETQYF. Full variable domain (outside the CDR3, taken from reference TRBV19 and TRBJ2-5): DGGITQSPKYLFRKEGQNVTLSCEQNLNHDAMYWYRQDPGQGLRLIYYSQIVNDFQKGDIAEGYSVSREKKESFPLTVTSAQKNPTAFYLCASAPRRASEETQYFGPGTRLLVL.

The DNA read from the CDR3 is TGCAGCGTTGGGGGCCCCAGGGCTGGGGCCAACGTC. Residues: CSVGGPRAGANV. In full, the CDR3 reads CSVGGPRAGANVLTF. The rearrangement uses TRBV29-1 and TRBJ2-6, with a tentative D call TRBD1 (5 bases). The read terminates 3 residues before the CDR3 end, so the remaining end is supplied by the germline J gene. The CDR3 loop spans 15 amino acids. Between the trimmed V and J ends, which lost 4 bases and 2 bases, there was a span of 12 bases. Germline V gene sequence: CDR1 SQVTM, CDR2 ANQGSEA.

Points on this clone: The read ends 3 residues shy of where the CDR3 ends; the end is completed using the germline J gene. The chain carries TRBV7-6 and TRBJ2-1, with unresolved D. V was shortened by 5 bases and J by 1 base, with 12 bases between the two germline ends. In germline, CDR1 is SGHVS, CDR2 FNYEAQ. The CDR3 spans 15 residues. CDR3 DNA, as far as it was read: TGTGCCAGCAGCCAGAGTCCCGATTCCTACAATGAG. Translated, it gives CASSQSPDSYNE. In full, the CDR3 reads CASSQSPDSYNEQFF.

Details on this clone: The read falls 3 residues short of the CDR3 end, and the missing part is taken from the germline J gene. The chain combines TRBV20-1 with TRBJ1-1; the D gene is possibly TRBD1 (5 bases). The V end was cut by 6 bases, the J end by 0 bases, with 23 bases between. Germline CDR1 is DFQATT and CDR2 is SNEGSKA (reference sequence). The CDR3 spans 17 residues. The CDR3 DNA, read in part, is TGCAGTGCGGATCCCAGGGCAGGGAGCAACATGAACACTGAA. Its protein is CSADPRAGSNMNTE. In full, the CDR3 reads CSADPRAGSNMNTEAFF.

Worth noting for this clone: The CDR3 extends 3 residues past the end of the read, so its final part is completed from the germline J gene. The rearrangement links TRBV11-2 to TRBJ1-1, with 7 positions matching TRBD1. V dropped 1 base and J dropped 6; count of bases not matched to a gene: 8. The CDR3 is 15 amino acids. Per the germline V gene, CDR1 is SGHAT and CDR2 is FQNNGV. The CDR3 is CASSLVGRGMSEAFF. The CDR3 DNA, read in part, is TGTGCCAGCAGCTTAGTGGGCAGGGGGATGTCTGAA.

Comment on this clone: Sequencing ends 3 residues short of the CDR3 end; the germline J gene provides the rest. The V gene is TRBV19, the J gene TRBJ2-2, with 7 bases that match TRBD2. Germline-derived CDR1 and CDR2 are LNHDA and SQIVND (reference sequence). The CDR3 totals 13 residues. The ends lost 6 bases at V and 7 bases at J; junction bases unmatched: 5. This CDR3 is CASSPGGGGELFF. Partial CDR3 DNA: TGTGCCAGTAGCCCGGGGGGTGGCGGGGAG.

A word on this clone: The read is 3 residues too short to cover the CDR3 end, so that end is filled in from the germline J gene. The genes are TRBV20-1 and TRBJ1-4; no firm D call. The CDR3 totals 11 residues. The germline CDR1 and CDR2 sequences are DFQATT and SNEGSKA (reference sequence). V was pared by 5 bases and J by 6 bases, with 7 bases between. Incomplete CDR3 DNA: TGCAGTGCTGGGCCCTATGAAAAA. The encoded protein is CSAGPYEK. The whole CDR3 protein reads CSAGPYEKLFF.

Concerning this clone: The read terminates 3 residues before the CDR3 end, so the remaining end is supplied by the germline J gene. The chain has TRBV20-1 and TRBJ1-2; 9 nucleotides line up with TRBD1. J was trimmed by 4 bases and V by 0 bases; bases with no gene match: 6. The V gene's germline CDR1 is DFQATT and CDR2 SNEGSKA (reference sequence). The CDR3 consists of 15 residues. Incomplete CDR3 DNA: TGCAGTGCTAGAGATCCGGGACAGGGTGCCTATGGC. Translation gives CSARDPGQGAYG. The whole CDR3 region reads CSARDPGQGAYGYTF.

As for this clone: The read terminates 3 residues before the CDR3 end, so the remaining end is supplied by the germline J gene. This chain uses TRBV7-2 with TRBJ2-7, with no clear D. The ends were cut back, 5 bases at V and 2 bases at J, with 13 bases in the middle. Germline CDR1 is SGHTA and CDR2 is FQGNSA. The CDR3 runs 14 residues. The part of the CDR3 DNA that was read is TGTGCCAGCAGCCCCTCGGTACCCCCCTACGAG. Its translation is CASSPSVPPYE. Given in full, the CDR3 is CASSPSVPPYEQYF.

As concerns this clone: The read falls 3 residues short of the CDR3 end, and the missing part is taken from the germline J gene. This chain joins TRBV5-1 and TRBJ2-2; 9 nucleotides line up with TRBD1. With 4 bases clipped from V and 3 bases from J, the junction kept 4 bases outside the gene matches. The V gene's germline CDR1 is SGHRS and CDR2 YFSETQ. This CDR3 contains 15 residues. The CDR3 sequence: CASSQDRGDTGELFF. CDR3 DNA (partial): TGCGCCAGCAGCCAAGACAGGGGGGACACCGGGGAG.

About this clone: The read ends 3 residues early relative to the CDR3; the germline J gene fills the gap. This chain joins TRBV15 and TRBJ1-4; TRBD1 agrees at 8 bases. This CDR3 has 16 residues. The V segment lost 5 bases and the J segment 10 bases; nucleotides outside the gene matches: 15. Germline V gives CDR1 LNHNV, CDR2 YYDKDF (reference sequence). The CDR3 sequence is CATSPRHQGASGKLFF. The CDR3 bases that were read are TGTGCCACCAGCCCACGGCATCAGGGGGCTTCAGGAAAA.

Turning to this clone: The read stops 3 residues short of the end of the CDR3; the missing end is completed from the germline J gene. The genes are TRBV5-6 and TRBJ1-1; 10 bases line up with TRBD1. The CDR3 contains 14 residues. Trimming took 3 bases from V and 3 from J; bases not matched to a gene: 2. Germline lookup yields CDR1 SGHDT and CDR2 YYEEEE. The part of the CDR3 DNA that was read is TGTGCCAGCAGCTGGGACAGGGGTTACACTGAA. Translating gives CASSWDRGYTE. The complete CDR3 reads CASSWDRGYTEAFF. Full variable domain (remainder filled in from reference TRBV5-6 and TRBJ1-1): DAGVTQSPTHLIKTRGQQVTLRCSPKSGHDTVSWYQQALGQGPQFIFQYYEEEERQRGNFPDRFSGHQFPNYSSELNVNALLLGDSALYLCASSWDRGYTEAFFGQGTRLTVV.

A word on this clone: Coverage ceases 3 residues before the CDR3 finishes, and the germline J gene fills in the end. The chain employs TRBV6-1 and TRBJ1-4, with TRBD1 identical over 11 bases. The CDR3 runs 14 residues. The junction had 2 bases not matched to a gene; V was cut back by 4 bases and J by 7 bases. Germline V CDR1 and CDR2: MNHNS, SASEGT. The CDR3 protein is CASSADRGREKLFF. CDR3 DNA (partial): TGTGCCAGCAGTGCGGACAGGGGGCGTGAAAAA.

For this clone: The read halts 3 residues ahead of the CDR3 end, with the missing end drawn from the germline J gene. The sample has other DNA sequences that encode this CDR3 too. The chain employs TRBV18 and TRBJ1-3; 7 bases are shared with TRBD1. The CDR3 runs 16 residues. V was pared by 3 bases and J by 1 base, with 6 bases of the junction left unmatched. Germline lookup yields CDR1 KGHSH and CDR2 LQKENI. The CDR3 sequence: CASSPNSGGSGNTIYF. The CDR3 DNA, read in part, is TGTGCCAGCTCACCCAATTCAGGGGGATCTGGAAACACC.

A note on this clone: The CDR3 end lies 3 residues beyond the end of the read and is filled in from the germline J gene. This chain links TRBV5-1 with TRBJ1-2; D is uncertain. Germline-derived CDR1 and CDR2 are SGHRS and YFSETQ. CDR3 length equals 13 residues. The CDR3 bases that were read are TGCGCCAGCAGCTCGGGCGCGGGAGAGGGC. Translation gives CASSSGAGEG. The CDR3 in its entirety is CASSSGAGEGYTF.

Points on this clone: Read data end 3 residues before the CDR3 end; the end is taken from the germline J gene. J is TRBJ1-4 and V is TRBV20-1; D might be TRBD1 (6 bases). The CDR3 has 16 amino acids. The V end was cut by 3 bases, the J end by 0 bases, with 14 bases between. Germline assignment: CDR1 DFQATT and CDR2 SNEGSKA (reference sequence). The CDR3 protein is CSARRGGATTNEKLFF. The sequenced part of the CDR3 DNA is TGCAGTGCTAGGCGGGGGGGGGCAACAACTAATGAAAAA.

A note on this clone: The read terminates 3 residues before the CDR3 end, so the remaining end is supplied by the germline J gene. The rearrangement uses TRBV20-1 and TRBJ1-1, with D possibly being TRBD1 (6 bases). The germline CDR1 and CDR2 sequences are DFQATT and SNEGSKA (reference sequence). This CDR3 comprises 12 residues. Trimming took off 7 bases at V and 4 bases at J, with 13 bases between the two ends. The CDR3 spells CSVKGGGTEAFF. CDR3 bases read: TGCAGTGTTAAAGGGGGGGGCACTGAA.

On this clone itself: The read ends 3 residues early relative to the CDR3; the germline J gene fills the gap. This sequence joins TRBV20-1 and TRBJ2-1; 9 positions agree with TRBD2. The length of the CDR3 is 16 residues. Germline CDR1 and CDR2: DFQATT and SNEGSKA (reference sequence). V was clipped by 5 bases and J by 0 bases; unmatched bases: 8. This CDR3 is CSALTSGGSSYNEQFF. CDR3 DNA (partial): TGCAGTGCTCTTACCAGCGGGGGGAGCTCCTACAATGAG.

The sequenced part of the CDR3 DNA is TGTGCCAGCAAGAGACTAGGGTTCGTTACAGATACG. Translation: CASKRLGFVTDT. The complete CDR3 sequence is CASKRLGFVTDTQYF. The genes are TRBV28 and TRBJ2-3; a possible D gene is TRBD2 (6 bases). Sequencing ends 3 residues short of the CDR3 end; the germline J gene provides the rest. V lost 7 bases and J 3 bases, leaving 17 bases between the germline ends. The CDR3 has 15 residues. CDR1 is MDHEN and CDR2 is SYDVKM in the germline V gene.